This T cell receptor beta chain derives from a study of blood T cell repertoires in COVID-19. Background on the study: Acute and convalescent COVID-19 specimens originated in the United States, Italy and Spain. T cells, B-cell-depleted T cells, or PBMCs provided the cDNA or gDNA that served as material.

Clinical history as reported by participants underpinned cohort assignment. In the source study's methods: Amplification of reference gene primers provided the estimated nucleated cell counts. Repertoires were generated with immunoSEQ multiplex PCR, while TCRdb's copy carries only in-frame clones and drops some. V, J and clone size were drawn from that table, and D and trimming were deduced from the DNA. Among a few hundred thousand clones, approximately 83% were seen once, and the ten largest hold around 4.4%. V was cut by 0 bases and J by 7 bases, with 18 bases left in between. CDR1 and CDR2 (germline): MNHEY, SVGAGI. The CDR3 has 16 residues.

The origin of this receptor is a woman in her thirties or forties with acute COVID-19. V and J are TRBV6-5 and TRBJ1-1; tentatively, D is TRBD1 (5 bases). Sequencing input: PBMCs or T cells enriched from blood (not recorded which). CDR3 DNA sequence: TGTGCCAGCAGTTACTCGGGGTTGGCAGCAGGGCGTGAAGCTTTCTTT. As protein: CASSYSGLAAGREAFF.